Listed here is a single T cell receptor beta chain. What it recognizes is unknown. Recipient blood drawn about 28 days pretransplant and days 30, 100, 180 after. The entry originates in a study of T cell clonotyping in hematopoietic cell transplantation. Sequencing was performed with immunoSEQ multiplex PCR; in TCRdb, only in-frame clones are kept and a portion is missing. The sample carries some 6,000 clones, approximately 91% recorded once. Whole-study results and caveats: After transplant, recipient diversity fell while pathologically expanded clonotypes grew through day 180. Broader posttransplant TCR repertoire diversity was predicted by graft donor and pretransplant recipient Inverse Simpson Index values.

This TCR was recovered from a female patient in her fifties who had an allogeneic stem cell transplant from an unrelated donor, so T cells may come from the graft donor. Some clones in this sample may be carry-over from other donors' samples. The material sequenced was peripheral blood mononuclear cells, taken 100 days after allogeneic stem cell transplant.

DNA for the CDR3: TGCAGCGCTTCACAGGGGAGTGGCTACACCTTC. Protein product: CSASQGSGYTF. The chain is built from TRBV29-1 and TRBJ1-2; 7 nucleotides match TRBD1. From germline, CDR1 is SQVTM and CDR2 ANQGSEA. This CDR3 has 11 amino acids. J lost 7 bases, V lost 7 bases, and 6 bases had no gene match.